This TCR beta chain was retrieved from a study of shared clonotypes between healthy human individuals. Turning to this clone: No antigen is known for it.

Donors, without exception, were Caucasian adults residing in Nashville, Tennessee. At the deep level, the assay was run. The assay was immunoSEQ multiplex PCR, and TCRdb's table has in-frame clones only and misses some. The sample contains 2 million to 2.5 million clones, about 95% of which appear only once. Germline V gene data show CDR1 as KGHSH and CDR2 as LQKENI. The CDR3 loop spans 13 amino acids. V lost 4 bases, J lost 3 bases, and 9 bases lay in between. General study results and limits: Generation probabilities were higher for clonotypes shared across all four sorted-subset donors than for unshared ones.

The rearrangement uses TRBV18 and TRBJ2-5; D call uncertain. This TCR derives from a man younger than 35 in good health. The material sequenced was naive CD4+ T cells sorted from blood. Subset defined: CD45RA+ positively selected. The CDR3 DNA follows: TGTGCCAGCTCACTACTAATCGAAGAGACCCAGTACTTC. Translated: CASSLLIEETQYF. Supplemented by reference TRBV18 and TRBJ2-5, the full variable domain reads NAGVMQNPRHLVRRRGQEARLRCSPMKGHSHVYWYRQLPEEGLKFMVYLQKENIIDESGMPKERFSAEFPKEGPSILRIQQVVRGDSAAYFCASSLLIEETQYFGPGTRLLVL.